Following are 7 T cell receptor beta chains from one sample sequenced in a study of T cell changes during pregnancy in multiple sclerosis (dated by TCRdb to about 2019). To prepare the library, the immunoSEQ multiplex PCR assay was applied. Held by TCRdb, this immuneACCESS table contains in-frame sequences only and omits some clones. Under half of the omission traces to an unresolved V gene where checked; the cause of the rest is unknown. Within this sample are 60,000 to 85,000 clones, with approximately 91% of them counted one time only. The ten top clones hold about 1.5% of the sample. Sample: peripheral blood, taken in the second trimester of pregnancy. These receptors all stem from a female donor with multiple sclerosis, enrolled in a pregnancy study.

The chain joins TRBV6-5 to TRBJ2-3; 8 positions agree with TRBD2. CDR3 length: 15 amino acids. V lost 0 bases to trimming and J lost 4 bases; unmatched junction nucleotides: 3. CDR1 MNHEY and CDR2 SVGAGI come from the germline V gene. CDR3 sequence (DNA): TGTGCCAGCAGTTACTCAGCGGGAGTGGCAGATACGCAGTATTTT. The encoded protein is CASSYSAGVADTQYF.

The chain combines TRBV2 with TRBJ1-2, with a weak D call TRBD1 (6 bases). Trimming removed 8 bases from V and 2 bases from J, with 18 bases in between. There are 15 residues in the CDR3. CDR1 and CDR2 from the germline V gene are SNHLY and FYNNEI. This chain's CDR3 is CASLPGASPNYGYTF. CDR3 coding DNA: TGTGCCAGCTTACCAGGGGCCAGCCCAAACTATGGCTACACCTTC.

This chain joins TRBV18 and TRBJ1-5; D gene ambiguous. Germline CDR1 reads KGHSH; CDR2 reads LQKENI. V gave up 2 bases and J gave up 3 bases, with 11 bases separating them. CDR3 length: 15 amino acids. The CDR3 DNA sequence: TGTGCCAGCTCACCAAACCGCGGCCTCAATCAGCCCCAGCATTTT. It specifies CASSPNRGLNQPQHF. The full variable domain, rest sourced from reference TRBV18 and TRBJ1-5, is NAGVMQNPRHLVRRRGQEARLRCSPMKGHSHVYWYRQLPEEGLKFMVYLQKENIIDESGMPKERFSAEFPKEGPSILRIQQVVRGDSAAYFCASSPNRGLNQPQHFGDGTRLSIL.

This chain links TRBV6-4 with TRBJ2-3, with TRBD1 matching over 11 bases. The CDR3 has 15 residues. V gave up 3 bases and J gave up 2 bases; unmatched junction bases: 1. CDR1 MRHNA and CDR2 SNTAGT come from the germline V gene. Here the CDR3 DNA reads TGTGCCAGCAGTGAAGGACAGGGGGCCACAGATACGCAGTATTTT. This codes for CASSEGQGATDTQYF.

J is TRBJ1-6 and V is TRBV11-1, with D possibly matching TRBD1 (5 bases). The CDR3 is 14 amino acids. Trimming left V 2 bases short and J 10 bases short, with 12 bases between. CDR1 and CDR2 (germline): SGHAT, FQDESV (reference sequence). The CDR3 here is CASSLTGVGSPLHF. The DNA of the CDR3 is TGTGCCAGCAGCTTAACGGGGGTTGGGTCACCCCTCCACTTT. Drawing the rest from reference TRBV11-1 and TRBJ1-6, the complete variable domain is EAEVAQSPRYKITEKSQAVAFWCDPISGHATLYWYRQILGQGPELLVQFQDESVVDDSQLPKDRFSAERLKGVDSTLKIQPAELGDSAMYLCASSLTGVGSPLHFGNGTRLTVT.

CDR3 in DNA: TGTGCCAGCAGCTTGTCTAGCGGGGGTGGCACAGATACGCAGTATTTT. Encoded protein: CASSLSSGGGTDTQYF. This chain connects TRBV7-2 to TRBJ2-3, with 10 bases identical to TRBD2. The CDR3 has 16 amino acids. Germline CDR1 and CDR2: SGHTA and FQGNSA. With V trimmed by 3 bases and J by 1 base, 4 bases remained unmatched.

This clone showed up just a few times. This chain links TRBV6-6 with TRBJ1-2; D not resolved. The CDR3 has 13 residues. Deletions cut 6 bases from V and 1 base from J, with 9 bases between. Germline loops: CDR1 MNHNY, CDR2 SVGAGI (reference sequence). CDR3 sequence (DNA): TGTGCCAGCAGCCCCGGGATTAACTATGGCTACACCTTC. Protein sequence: CASSPGINYGYTF.